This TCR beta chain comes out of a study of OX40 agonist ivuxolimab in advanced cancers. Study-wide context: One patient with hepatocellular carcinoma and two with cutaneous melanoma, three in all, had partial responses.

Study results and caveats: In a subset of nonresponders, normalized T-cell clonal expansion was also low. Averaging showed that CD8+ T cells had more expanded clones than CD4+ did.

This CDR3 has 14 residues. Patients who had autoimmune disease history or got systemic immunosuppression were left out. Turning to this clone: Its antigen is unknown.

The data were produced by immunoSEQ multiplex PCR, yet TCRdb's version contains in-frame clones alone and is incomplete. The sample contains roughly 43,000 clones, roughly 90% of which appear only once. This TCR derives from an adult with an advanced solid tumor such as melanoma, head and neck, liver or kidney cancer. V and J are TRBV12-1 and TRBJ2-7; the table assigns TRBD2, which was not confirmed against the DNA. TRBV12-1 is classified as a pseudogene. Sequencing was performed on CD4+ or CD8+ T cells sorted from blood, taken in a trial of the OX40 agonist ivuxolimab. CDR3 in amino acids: CASSFGRSRDEQYF. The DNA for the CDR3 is TGTGCCAGCAGCTTTGGGCGGTCCCGGGACGAGCAGTACTTC.